These 5 T cell receptor beta chains share one sample of origin, sequenced in a study of T cell responses to AZD1222 COVID-19 vaccine. TCRdb's table, derived via immunoSEQ multiplex PCR, lists solely in-frame clones and lacks some. The data show about 150,000 clones, with 85% to 90% seen just once and roughly a tenth held by the top ten. The starting material was peripheral blood, obtained 28 days after the second AZD1222 dose. The receptors were gathered from an adult who received the AZD1222 COVID-19 vaccine.

The V gene is TRBV9, the J gene TRBJ2-1; D is uncertain. Germline V gene sequence: CDR1 SGDLS, CDR2 YYNGEE. This CDR3 has 13 residues. Trimming removed 3 bases at V and 15 bases at J, with 19 bases between. The CDR3 DNA sequence: TGTGCCAGCAGCGCGAGCTTTAATGGAGCACCGTTCTTC. It yields the protein CASSASFNGAPFF.

The chain recombines TRBV12-5 with TRBJ2-1, with 9 nucleotides matching TRBD2. CDR3 length: 16 residues. With 6 bases clipped from V and 4 bases from J, the junction kept 10 bases outside the gene matches. Germline values: CDR1 LGHNT, CDR2 FRNRAP. Written as DNA, the CDR3 is TGTGCTAGTGGAAAAATAGCGGGAGTAGGTTACAATGAGCAGTTCTTC. Its protein is CASGKIAGVGYNEQFF.

The CDR3 loop reads CASSPGAGHGYTF. The CDR3 coding sequence is TGTGCCAGCAGTCCAGGGGCAGGGCATGGCTACACCTTC. The chain combines TRBV2 with TRBJ1-2; D possibly corresponds to TRBD1 (6 bases). The CDR3 length is 13 residues. Germline V CDR1 and CDR2: SNHLY, FYNNEI. The germline V and J ends were trimmed by 5 bases and 6 bases, with 13 bases remaining between them.

The chain has TRBV4-3 and TRBJ2-1; D is ambiguous. The CDR3 is 15 residues long. V dropped 0 bases and J dropped 10 bases, with 16 bases sitting between them. From germline, CDR1 is LGHNA and CDR2 YSLEER. The CDR3 loop reads CASSQDWPSSREQFF. The CDR3 bases are TGCGCCAGCAGCCAAGATTGGCCGTCGTCTCGGGAGCAGTTCTTC.

This chain uses TRBV12-3 or TRBV12-4 with TRBJ2-7; a weak D match, TRBD2 (6 bases). The CDR3 runs to 13 residues. The V gene lost 4 bases and the J gene lost 3 bases, with 10 bases spanning the gap. In nucleotides, the CDR3 is TGTGCCAGCAGTTGGAGCGGGTACTACGAGCAGTACTTC. As protein: CASSWSGYYEQYF.